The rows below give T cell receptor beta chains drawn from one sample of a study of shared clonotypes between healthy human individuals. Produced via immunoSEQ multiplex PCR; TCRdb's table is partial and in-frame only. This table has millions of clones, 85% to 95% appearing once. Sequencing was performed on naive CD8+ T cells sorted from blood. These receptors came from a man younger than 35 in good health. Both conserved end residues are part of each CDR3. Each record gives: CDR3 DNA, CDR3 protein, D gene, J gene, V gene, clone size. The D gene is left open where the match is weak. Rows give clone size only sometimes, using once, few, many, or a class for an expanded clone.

CDR3nt: TGTGCCAGCAGCTTGGGGTGGGGAGGGGCCAATCAGCCCCAGCATTTT; CDR3aa: CASSLGWGGANQPQHF; d_gene: -; j_gene: TRBJ1-5; v_gene: TRBV5-5; abundance: -
CDR3nt: TGCAGTGCTAGGGGACTTTATGGCTACACCTTC; CDR3aa: CSARGLYGYTF; d_gene: -; j_gene: TRBJ1-2; v_gene: TRBV20-1; abundance: once
CDR3nt: TGTGCCTGGGGATGGGGACAGGGGAGTTTCTACGAGCAGTACTTC; CDR3aa: CAWGWGQGSFYEQYF; d_gene: TRBD1; j_gene: TRBJ2-7; v_gene: TRBV30; abundance: once
CDR3nt: TGTGCCAGCAGTTCGTCGGTTGCCAAAAACATTCAGTACTTC; CDR3aa: CASSSSVAKNIQYF; d_gene: -; j_gene: TRBJ2-4; v_gene: TRBV7-9; abundance: -
CDR3nt: TGTGCCTGGAGTGTACCGGAAGGGGCGGGATACACAGATACGCAGTATTTT; CDR3aa: CAWSVPEGAGYTDTQYF; d_gene: -; j_gene: TRBJ2-3; v_gene: TRBV30; abundance: -
CDR3nt: TGTGCCAGTAGTCAGGGGGCCTACGAGCAGTACTTC; CDR3aa: CASSQGAYEQYF; d_gene: TRBD1; j_gene: TRBJ2-7; v_gene: TRBV19; abundance: -
CDR3nt: TGTGCCAGCAGCCCGGAGGACTCCTACGAGCAGTACTTC; CDR3aa: CASSPEDSYEQYF; d_gene: -; j_gene: TRBJ2-7; v_gene: TRBV7-9; abundance: -
CDR3nt: TGCAGCGTCGCTACTAGCGGGAGTAGCACAGATACGCAGTATTTT; CDR3aa: CSVATSGSSTDTQYF; d_gene: TRBD2; j_gene: TRBJ2-3; v_gene: TRBV29-1; abundance: -
CDR3nt: TGTGCCAGCACCAATTCTCCCGGGGGGTATGGCTACACCTTC; CDR3aa: CASTNSPGGYGYTF; d_gene: -; j_gene: TRBJ1-2; v_gene: TRBV27; abundance: -
CDR3nt: TGTGCCAGCAGCTCTTACGGACAGGGCTTACATCAAGAGACCCAGTACTTC; CDR3aa: CASSSYGQGLHQETQYF; d_gene: TRBD1; j_gene: TRBJ2-5; v_gene: TRBV7-9; abundance: -
CDR3nt: TGCGCCAGCAGTGAGCGAAGCTGGGGAAGCACAGATACGCAGTATTTT; CDR3aa: CASSERSWGSTDTQYF; d_gene: -; j_gene: TRBJ2-3; v_gene: TRBV10-2; abundance: once
CDR3nt: TGTGCCAGCAGTTTCCCCCCCCGGGGGAACACCGGGGAGCTGTTTTTT; CDR3aa: CASSFPPRGNTGELFF; d_gene: -; j_gene: TRBJ2-2; v_gene: TRBV5-5; abundance: -
CDR3nt: TGTGCCTGTGACGAGACAGGTACCTACGAGCAGTACTTC; CDR3aa: CACDETGTYEQYF; d_gene: -; j_gene: TRBJ2-7; v_gene: TRBV30; abundance: -
CDR3nt: TGTGCCTGGAGTGTCGCAGGGAATTCTGAAGCTTTCTTT; CDR3aa: CAWSVAGNSEAFF; d_gene: -; j_gene: TRBJ1-1; v_gene: TRBV30; abundance: -
CDR3nt: TGTGCCAGCAGCTTAAGGGACTTTGGCCACTATGGCTACACCTTC; CDR3aa: CASSLRDFGHYGYTF; d_gene: -; j_gene: TRBJ1-2; v_gene: TRBV7-2; abundance: -